What follows are 14 T cell receptor beta chains derived from one specimen sequenced in a study of identical twins. TCRdb processed the 5' RACE reads anew with MiXCR; each CDR3 protein has one entry. This sample has around 220,000 distinct CDR3 sequences; approximately 10% occur once, and the top ten carry roughly 10%. The specimen was memory T cells sorted from blood. These receptors all stem from a man in his fifties in good health.

This clonotype occurred a few times. The chain carries TRBV10-3 and TRBJ2-1; TRBD2 is a possible D gene (7 bases). The CDR3 is made up of 13 amino acids. CDR1 is ENHRY, CDR2 SYGVKD, per germline. Trimming removed 10 bases at V and 3 bases at J, with 13 bases between. The CDR3 nucleotides are TGTGCCACCGGGGGGCCAGTCTACAATGAGCAGTTCTTC. It specifies CATGGPVYNEQFF.

This clonotype was seen a few times. The chain combines TRBV4-2 with TRBJ2-5; 8 bases fit TRBD2. The CDR3 spans 16 residues. V lost 0 bases to trimming and J lost 7 bases; unmatched junction nucleotides: 10. The V gene's germline CDR1 is LGHNA and CDR2 YNFKEQ. For the CDR3, the DNA is TGTGCCAGCAGCCAAGAGGTCCCAGGTCGGGGGGGGACCCAGTACTTC. Amino acids: CASSQEVPGRGGTQYF.

This clonotype was detected only a few times. The chain is built from TRBV28 and TRBJ2-7; D is perhaps TRBD2 (6 bases). The CDR3 covers 16 residues. CDR1 MDHEN and CDR2 SYDVKM come from the germline V gene. The V and J ends lost 5 bases and 4 bases respectively, with 21 bases between them. CDR3: CASSPPWSGGIYEQYF. The CDR3 DNA reads TGTGCCAGCAGTCCTCCGTGGTCCGGGGGAATTTACGAGCAGTACTTC.

This clonotype appeared many times. This sequence joins TRBV7-9 and TRBJ1-1; D gene ambiguous. Germline V lookup: CDR1 SEHNR, CDR2 FQNEAQ (reference sequence). The germline V and J ends were trimmed by 1 base and 4 bases, with 4 bases remaining between them. The CDR3 runs 12 residues. The CDR3 nucleotides read TGTGCCAGCAGCTTAGGGAGCACTGAAGCTTTCTTT. It encodes CASSLGSTEAFF.

This clonotype was counted a few times. The V call is TRBV10-3, the J call TRBJ1-3, with D unresolved. The CDR3 length is 14 residues. CDR1 and CDR2 from the germline V gene are ENHRY and SYGVKD. Trimming cost V 3 bases and J 2 bases, with 8 bases left between them. CDR3 protein: CAISEVATGNTIYF. CDR3 coding DNA: TGTGCCATCAGTGAAGTAGCAACTGGAAACACCATATATTTT.

This clonotype showed up many times. The chain couples TRBV5-1 to TRBJ2-2, with a weak D call TRBD1 (6 bases). The CDR3 totals 15 residues. The V and J ends lost 3 bases and 3 bases respectively, with 12 bases between them. CDR1 and CDR2 (germline): SGHRS, YFSETQ. CDR3 in amino acids: CASSSGHPDTGELFF. The CDR3 DNA reads as TGCGCCAGCAGCTCGGGACACCCCGACACCGGGGAGCTGTTTTTT. Full variable domain (remainder filled in from reference TRBV5-1 and TRBJ2-2): KAGVTQTPRYLIKTRGQQVTLSCSPISGHRSVSWYQQTPGQGLQFLFEYFSETQRNKGNFPGRFSGRQFSNSRSEMNVSTLELGDSALYLCASSSGHPDTGELFFGEGSRLTVL.

This clonotype was seen a few times. This chain joins TRBV7-2 and TRBJ1-1, with a tentative D call TRBD1 (5 bases). The CDR3 length is 14 residues. The germline gives CDR1 SGHTA, CDR2 FQGNSA. V was trimmed by 5 bases and J by 0 bases, leaving 10 bases between them. The CDR3 sequence is CASSLGHVNTEAFF. The CDR3 nucleotides are TGTGCCAGCAGCCTAGGACATGTGAACACTGAAGCTTTCTTT.

The J gene is TRBJ1-5, the V gene TRBV24-1, with D tentatively TRBD1 (5 bases). The V gene lost 10 bases and the J gene lost 6 bases, with 18 bases spanning the gap. This CDR3 is 14 amino acids long. Germline V gene data show CDR1 as KGHDR and CDR2 as SFDVKD. The CDR3 is CATGGRDDSQPQHF. CDR3 sequence (DNA): TGTGCCACTGGGGGACGGGACGATAGTCAGCCCCAGCATTTT.

This clonotype has at least ten counts. The rearrangement uses TRBV11-2 and TRBJ2-7; tentatively, D is TRBD1 (5 bases). V was trimmed by 8 bases and J by 7 bases, leaving 27 bases between them. This CDR3 is 16 amino acids long. CDR1 is SGHAT and CDR2 is FQNNGV in the germline V gene. CDR3 nucleotides: TGTGCCAGCCACAGCTTGCGGAGCAGGGTTCATGGAGAGCAGTACTTC. It encodes CASHSLRSRVHGEQYF.

This clonotype has just one count. The CDR3 coding sequence is TGTGCCAGCACAAGCTCCTATAATTCACCCCTCCACTTT. Amino acids: CASTSSYNSPLHF. The genes are TRBV28 and TRBJ1-6; D is uncertain. The CDR3 is 13 residues long. Trimming shortened V by 7 bases and J by 0 bases, and 4 bases separated the two germline ends. Germline-derived CDR1 and CDR2 are MDHEN and SYDVKM. Together with reference TRBV28 and TRBJ1-6, the CDR3 gives the full variable domain: DVKVTQSSRYLVKRTGEKVFLECVQDMDHENMFWYRQDPGLGLRLIYFSYDVKMKEKGDIPEGYSVSREKKERFSLILESASTNQTSMYLCASTSSYNSPLHFGNGTRLTVT.

This sequence joins TRBV6-6 and TRBJ2-1; 7 nucleotides match TRBD2. Germline loops: CDR1 MNHNY, CDR2 SVGAGI (reference sequence). The J segment lost 7 bases and the V segment lost 7 bases, leaving 7 bases of the junction unmatched. The CDR3 has 13 amino acids. CDR3 amino acids: CASTVRERNEQFF. The CDR3 nucleotides are TGTGCCAGCACTGTGCGGGAGAGGAATGAGCAGTTCTTC.

At least ten counts were recorded for this clonotype. The chain uses TRBV5-1 and TRBJ2-7, with 8 bases lining up with TRBD1. The length of the CDR3 is 14 residues. Germline V CDR1 and CDR2: SGHRS, YFSETQ. The V segment lost 3 bases and the J segment 2 bases; nucleotides outside the gene matches: 4. CDR3 nucleotide sequence: TGCGCCAGCAGCTCCGGGACAGGTACCTACGAGCAGTACTTC. Encoded protein: CASSSGTGTYEQYF.

This clonotype was recorded at least ten times. The chain uses TRBV3-1 and TRBJ2-7; no clear D. The CDR3 runs to 12 residues. Germline V gene lookup returns CDR1 LGHDT and CDR2 YNNKEL (reference sequence). V was shortened by 4 bases and J by 5 bases, with 9 bases between the two germline ends. CDR3 in amino acids: CASSRLIHEQYF. The CDR3 DNA is TGTGCCAGCAGCCGGTTAATCCACGAGCAGTACTTC.

This clonotype was observed a few times. The chain couples TRBV6-1 to TRBJ2-2; D is ambiguous. The V gene lost 8 bases and the J gene lost 2 bases, with 12 bases spanning the gap. Germline-derived CDR1 and CDR2 are MNHNS and SASEGT. This CDR3 is 14 amino acids long. The CDR3: CASGRQANTGELFF. The CDR3 bases are TGTGCCAGCGGACGGCAGGCAAACACCGGGGAGCTGTTTTTT.